This T cell receptor (beta chain) was sequenced for a study of T cells in Graves' hyperthyroidism and ophthalmopathy. Study observations and caveats: Ophthalmopathy prediction by the model preceded onset by a median about 6.3 months.

TCR beta CDR3 region amplification was performed from RNA transcripts. Initially, a first-round RT-PCR of the TCR CDR3 employed the HTBI primer set. TCRdb re-called the multiplex PCR reads with MiXCR, one entry per CDR3 protein. Among 500,000 to 600,000 distinct CDR3 sequences listed, about 46% were seen once. As for this clonotype: Its antigen is not known.

The CDR3 is made up of 15 amino acids. V was clipped by 5 bases and J by 7 bases; unmatched bases: 12. Germline values: CDR1 SGHDN, CDR2 FVKESK. This chain connects TRBV14 to TRBJ1-2, with 8 bases aligning to TRBD1. Sequencing was carried out using peripheral blood or thyroid tissue (not recorded which). This sequence originates from an adult woman with Graves' disease, either hyperthyroidism or ophthalmopathy (not recorded which). CDR3 DNA sequence: TGTGCCAGCAGCTTTTCCGGGACAGGACGTCTTGGCTACACCTTC. It specifies CASSFSGTGRLGYTF.